The source of this TCR beta chain is a study of shared clonotypes between healthy human individuals. The study's findings and limits: In contrast to clonotypes shared by all four donors, non-shared clonotypes had lower generation probabilities. Estimated clonotype richness was generally higher in naive than memory subsets. For naive CD4 cells, roughly 4.6% of clonotypes were shared across a handful of donors.

Profiling relied on immunoSEQ multiplex PCR, and the TCRdb table lists in-frame clones only, not all of them. The table includes about 1 million clones, around four fifths detected once. In regard to this clone: Its antigen remains unknown.

Donation came from healthy HIV-negative adults that had no recent acute infections or vaccinations. The specimen sequenced was memory CD4+ T cells sorted from blood. This sample's subset: CD45RA-negative fraction. The TCR comes from a man aged 18 to 35 in good health.

In nucleotides, the CDR3 is TGTGCCTGGACAAACGGGGATCAGCCCCAGCATTTT. Protein: CAWTNGDQPQHF. The J gene is TRBJ1-5, the V gene TRBV30; D is unclear. CDR1 and CDR2 from the germline V gene are GTSNPN and SVGIG (reference sequence). Deletions cut 4 bases from V and 5 bases from J, with 9 bases between. The CDR3 contains 12 residues.